This T cell receptor beta chain was sequenced in a study of blood T cell repertoires in COVID-19. The overall study: The United States, Italy and Spain provided the acute and convalescent COVID-19 samples.

The CDR3 runs to 14 residues. Germline values: CDR1 SGHAT, CDR2 FQNNGV. V dropped 5 bases and J dropped 6 bases, with 17 bases sitting between them. Sequencing was performed with immunoSEQ multiplex PCR; in TCRdb, only in-frame clones are kept and a portion is missing. The sample gives approximately 36,000 clones, roughly nine tenths of which show up once; 20% is in the top ten. The TCR was taken from a man in his fifties or sixties with acute or convalescent COVID-19. The sequenced sample consisted of peripheral blood. The V call is TRBV11-2, the J call TRBJ2-7; tentative D call: TRBD1 (6 bases). CDR3 region: CASSHQPSGVEQYF. The CDR3 DNA reads as TGTGCCAGCAGCCATCAACCCTCAGGGGTCGAGCAGTACTTC.